The subject of this entry is one T cell receptor beta chain. The antigen is not known. The method was immunoSEQ multiplex PCR; TCRdb's version includes in-frame clones alone and lacks a portion of them. The data contain under 30,000 clones, about 80% of them singletons. The sample originates from a study of T cells in narcolepsy. Study-wide results and limits: Blood of same and different patients, but not healthy controls, reportedly held recurring autoreactive clonotypes.

CDR1 SGHNT and CDR2 YYREEE come from the germline V gene (reference sequence). Trimming removed 4 bases from V and 1 base from J, with 14 bases in between. This CDR3 contains 16 residues. What was sequenced was CD45RA- memory CD4+ T cells from PBMCs. The chain combines TRBV5-4 with TRBJ1-4, with D maybe TRBD1 (5 bases). This TCR was sampled from a human donor with narcolepsy. The CDR3, as DNA: TGTGCCAGCAGCATGGGTGGGGGGAGAACTAATGAAAAACTGTTTTTT. Amino acids: CASSMGGGRTNEKLFF.